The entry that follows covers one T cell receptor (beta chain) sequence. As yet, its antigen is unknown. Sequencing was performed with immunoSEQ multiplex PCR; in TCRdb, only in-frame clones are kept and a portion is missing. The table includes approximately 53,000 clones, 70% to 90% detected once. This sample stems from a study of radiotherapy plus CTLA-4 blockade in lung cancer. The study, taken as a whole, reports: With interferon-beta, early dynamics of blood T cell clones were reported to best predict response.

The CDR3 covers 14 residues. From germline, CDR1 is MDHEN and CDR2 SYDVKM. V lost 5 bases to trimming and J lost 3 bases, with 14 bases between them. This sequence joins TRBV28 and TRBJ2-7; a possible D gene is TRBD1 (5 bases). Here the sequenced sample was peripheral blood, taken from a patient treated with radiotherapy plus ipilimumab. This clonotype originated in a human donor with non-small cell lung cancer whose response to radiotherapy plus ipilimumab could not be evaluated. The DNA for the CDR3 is TGTGCCAGCAGTCCTCGACAGTCTTACTACGAGCAGTACTTC. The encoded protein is CASSPRQSYYEQYF.